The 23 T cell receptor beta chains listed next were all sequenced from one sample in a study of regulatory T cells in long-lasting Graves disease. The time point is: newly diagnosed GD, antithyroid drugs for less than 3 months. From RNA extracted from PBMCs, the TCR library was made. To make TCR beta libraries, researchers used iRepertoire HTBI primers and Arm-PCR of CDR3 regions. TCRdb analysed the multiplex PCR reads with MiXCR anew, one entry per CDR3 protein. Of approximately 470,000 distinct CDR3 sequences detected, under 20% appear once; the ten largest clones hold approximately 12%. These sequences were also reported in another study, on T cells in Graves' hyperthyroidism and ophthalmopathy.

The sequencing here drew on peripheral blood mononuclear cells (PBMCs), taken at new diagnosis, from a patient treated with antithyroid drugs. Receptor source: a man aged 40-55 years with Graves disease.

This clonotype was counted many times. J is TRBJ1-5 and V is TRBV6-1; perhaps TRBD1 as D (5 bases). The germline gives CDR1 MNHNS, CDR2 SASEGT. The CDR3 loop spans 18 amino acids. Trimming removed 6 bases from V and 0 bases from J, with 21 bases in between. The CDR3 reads CASRQTGDLRYSNQPQHF. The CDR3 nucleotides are TGTGCCAGCAGACAGACCGGGGACCTGCGTTATAGCAATCAGCCCCAGCATTTT.

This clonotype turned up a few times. In nucleotides, the CDR3 is TGTGCCAGTAAAGCCACTAGCGTTACCGGGGAGCTGTTTTTT. Its translation: CASKATSVTGELFF. The rearrangement links TRBV19 to TRBJ2-2; 7 nucleotides agree with TRBD2. The CDR3 sequence is 14 residues long. CDR1 LNHDA and CDR2 SQIVND come from the germline V gene (reference sequence). V lost 7 bases to trimming and J lost 5 bases; unmatched junction nucleotides: 7.

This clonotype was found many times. CDR3 protein: CASSEMGSADTQYF. The CDR3 nucleotides are TGTGCCAGCAGTGAGATGGGGTCTGCAGATACGCAGTATTTT. The V call is TRBV2, the J call TRBJ2-3, with D uncertain. The CDR3 is 14 amino acids. V was pared by 3 bases and J by 4 bases, with 11 bases between. CDR1 is SNHLY, CDR2 FYNNEI, per germline.

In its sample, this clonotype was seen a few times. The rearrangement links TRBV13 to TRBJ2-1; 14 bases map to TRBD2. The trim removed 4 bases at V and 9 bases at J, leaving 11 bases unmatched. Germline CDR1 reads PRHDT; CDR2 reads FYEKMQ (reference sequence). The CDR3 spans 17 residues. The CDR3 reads CASSSGTSGSWGGEQFF. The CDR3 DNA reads TGTGCCAGCAGCTCAGGGACTAGCGGGAGTTGGGGAGGTGAGCAGTTCTTC.

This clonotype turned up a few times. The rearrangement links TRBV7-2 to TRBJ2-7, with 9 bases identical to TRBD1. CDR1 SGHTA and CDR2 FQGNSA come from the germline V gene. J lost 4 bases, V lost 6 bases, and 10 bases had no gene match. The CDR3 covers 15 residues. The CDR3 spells CASSLNTGGYYEQYF. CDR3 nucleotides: TGTGCCAGCAGTCTGAATACAGGGGGCTATTACGAGCAGTACTTC. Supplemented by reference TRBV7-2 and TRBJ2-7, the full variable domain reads GAGVSQSPSNKVTEKGKDVELRCDPISGHTALYWYRQSLGQGLEFLIYFQGNSAPDKSGLPSDRFSAERTGGSVSTLTIQRTQQEDSAVYLCASSLNTGGYYEQYFGPGTRLTVT.

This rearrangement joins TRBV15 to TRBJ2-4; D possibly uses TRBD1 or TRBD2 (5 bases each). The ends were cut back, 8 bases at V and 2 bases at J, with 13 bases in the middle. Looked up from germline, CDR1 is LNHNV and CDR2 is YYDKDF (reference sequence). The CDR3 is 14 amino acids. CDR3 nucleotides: TGTGCCACCCGGGACCTGGGAACCAAAAACATTCAGTACTTC. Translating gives CATRDLGTKNIQYF.

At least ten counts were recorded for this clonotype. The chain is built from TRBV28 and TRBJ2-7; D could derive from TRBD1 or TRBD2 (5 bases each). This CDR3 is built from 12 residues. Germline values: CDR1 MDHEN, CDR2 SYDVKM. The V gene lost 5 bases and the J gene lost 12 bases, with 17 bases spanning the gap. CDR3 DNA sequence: TGTGCCAGCAGTCCGGGACGCCCCAGGGCGTACTTC. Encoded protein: CASSPGRPRAYF.

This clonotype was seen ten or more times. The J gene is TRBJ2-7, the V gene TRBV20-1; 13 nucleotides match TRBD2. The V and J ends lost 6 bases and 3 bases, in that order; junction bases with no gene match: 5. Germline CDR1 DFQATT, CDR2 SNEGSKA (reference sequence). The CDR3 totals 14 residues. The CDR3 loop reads CSARTSGSYYEQYF. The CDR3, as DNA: TGCAGTGCGAGGACTAGCGGGAGCTACTACGAGCAGTACTTC.

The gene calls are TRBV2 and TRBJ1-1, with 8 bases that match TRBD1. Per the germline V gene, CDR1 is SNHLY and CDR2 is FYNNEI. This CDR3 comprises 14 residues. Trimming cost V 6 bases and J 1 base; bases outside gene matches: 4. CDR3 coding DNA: TGTGCCAGCAGAACCGGGACAGGGAACACTGAAGCTTTCTTT. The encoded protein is CASRTGTGNTEAFF. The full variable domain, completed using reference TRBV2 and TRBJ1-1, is EPEVTQTPSHQVTQMGQEVILRCVPISNHLYFYWYRQILGQKVEFLVSFYNNEISEKSEIFDDQFSVERPDGSNFTLKIRSTKLEDSAMYFCASRTGTGNTEAFFGQGTRLTVV.

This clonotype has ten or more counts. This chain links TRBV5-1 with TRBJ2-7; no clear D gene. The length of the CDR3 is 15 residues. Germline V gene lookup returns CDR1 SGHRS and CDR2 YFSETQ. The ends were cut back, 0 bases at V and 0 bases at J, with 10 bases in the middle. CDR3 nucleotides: TGCGCCAGCAGCTTGGTAATCGCGAGCTCCTACGAGCAGTACTTC. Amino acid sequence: CASSLVIASSYEQYF.

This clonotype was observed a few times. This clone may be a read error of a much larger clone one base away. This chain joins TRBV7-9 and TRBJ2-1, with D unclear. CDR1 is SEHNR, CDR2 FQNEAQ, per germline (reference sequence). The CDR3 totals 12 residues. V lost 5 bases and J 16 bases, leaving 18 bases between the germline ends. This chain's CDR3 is CASSQGRLRFFF. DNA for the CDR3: TGTGCCAGCAGCCAAGGGCGGTTACGATTTTTCTTC. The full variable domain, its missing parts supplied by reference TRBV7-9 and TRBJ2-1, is DTGVSQNPRHKITKRGQNVTFRCDPISEHNRLYWYRQTLGQGPEFLTYFQNEAQLEKSRLLSDRFSAERPKGSFSTLEIQRTEQGDSAMYLCASSQGRLRFFFGPGTRLTVL.

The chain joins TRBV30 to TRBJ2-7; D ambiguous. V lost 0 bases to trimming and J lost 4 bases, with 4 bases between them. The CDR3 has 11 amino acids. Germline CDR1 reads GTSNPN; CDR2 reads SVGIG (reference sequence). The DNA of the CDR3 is TGTGCCTGGAGTGTAAAGTACGAGCAGTACTTC. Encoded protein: CAWSVKYEQYF.

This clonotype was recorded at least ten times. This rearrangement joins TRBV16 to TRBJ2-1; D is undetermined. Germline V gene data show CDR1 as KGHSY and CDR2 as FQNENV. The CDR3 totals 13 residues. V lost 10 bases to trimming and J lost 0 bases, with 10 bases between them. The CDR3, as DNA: TGTGCCACCATGGAGAGCTCCTACAATGAGCAGTTCTTC. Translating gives CATMESSYNEQFF.

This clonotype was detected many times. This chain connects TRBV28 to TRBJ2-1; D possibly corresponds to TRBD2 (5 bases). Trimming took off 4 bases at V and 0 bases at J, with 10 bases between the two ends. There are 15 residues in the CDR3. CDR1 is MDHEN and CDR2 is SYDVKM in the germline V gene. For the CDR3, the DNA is TGTGCCAGCAGTTCTCAGCGGATCTCCTACAATGAGCAGTTCTTC. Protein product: CASSSQRISYNEQFF. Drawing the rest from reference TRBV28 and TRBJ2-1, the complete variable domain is DVKVTQSSRYLVKRTGEKVFLECVQDMDHENMFWYRQDPGLGLRLIYFSYDVKMKEKGDIPEGYSVSREKKERFSLILESASTNQTSMYLCASSSQRISYNEQFFGPGTRLTVL.

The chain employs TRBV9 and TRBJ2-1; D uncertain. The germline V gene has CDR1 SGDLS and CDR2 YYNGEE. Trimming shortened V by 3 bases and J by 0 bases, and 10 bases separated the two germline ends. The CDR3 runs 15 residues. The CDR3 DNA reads TGTGCCAGCAGCGCCAGCGCAAGCTCCTACAATGAGCAGTTCTTC. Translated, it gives CASSASASSYNEQFF.

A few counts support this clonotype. The CDR3 loop reads CASSEDWKEQFF. CDR3 bases: TGTGCCAGCAGCGAGGACTGGAAAGAACAGTTCTTC. The rearrangement joins TRBV5-4 to TRBJ2-1; the D gene is possibly TRBD2 (5 bases). The CDR3 has 12 residues. V lost 4 bases and J 13 bases, leaving 15 bases between the germline ends. Germline values: CDR1 SGHNT, CDR2 YYREEE (reference sequence).

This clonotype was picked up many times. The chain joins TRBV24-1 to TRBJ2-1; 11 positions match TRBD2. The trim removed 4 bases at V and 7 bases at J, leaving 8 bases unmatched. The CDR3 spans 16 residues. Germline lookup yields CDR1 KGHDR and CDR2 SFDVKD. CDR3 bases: TGTGCCACCAGTGACCAAACTAGCGGGAGTTTGAATGAGCAGTTCTTC. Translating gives CATSDQTSGSLNEQFF.

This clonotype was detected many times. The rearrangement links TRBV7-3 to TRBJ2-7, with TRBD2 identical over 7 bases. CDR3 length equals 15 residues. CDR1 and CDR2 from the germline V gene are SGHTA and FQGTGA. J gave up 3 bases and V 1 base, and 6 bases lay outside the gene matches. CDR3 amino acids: CASSLSPGLYYEQYF. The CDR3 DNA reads TGTGCCAGCAGCTTAAGCCCGGGACTATACTACGAGCAGTACTTC.

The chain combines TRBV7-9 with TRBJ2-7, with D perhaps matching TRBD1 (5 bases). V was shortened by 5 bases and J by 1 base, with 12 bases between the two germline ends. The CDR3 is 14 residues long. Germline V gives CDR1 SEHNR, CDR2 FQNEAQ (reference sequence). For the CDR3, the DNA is TGTGCCAGCAGCGGGGCAGGACAATCCTACGAGCAGTACTTC. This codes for CASSGAGQSYEQYF.

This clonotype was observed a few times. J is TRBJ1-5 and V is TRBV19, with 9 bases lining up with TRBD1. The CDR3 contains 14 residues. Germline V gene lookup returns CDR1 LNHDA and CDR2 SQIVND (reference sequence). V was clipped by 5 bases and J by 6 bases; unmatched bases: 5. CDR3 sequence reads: CASSPRGQGQPQHF. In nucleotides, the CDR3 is TGTGCCAGTAGTCCGCGGGGACAGGGTCAGCCCCAGCATTTT.

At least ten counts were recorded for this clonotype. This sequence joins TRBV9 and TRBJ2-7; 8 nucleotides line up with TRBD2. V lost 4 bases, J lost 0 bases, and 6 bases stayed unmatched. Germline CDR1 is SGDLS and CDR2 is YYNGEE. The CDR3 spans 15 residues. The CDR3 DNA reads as TGTGCCAGCAGCCCCCGGGAGGGGACCTCCTACGAGCAGTACTTC. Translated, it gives CASSPREGTSYEQYF. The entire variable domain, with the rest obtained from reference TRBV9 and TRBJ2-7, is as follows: DSGVTQTPKHLITATGQRVTLRCSPRSGDLSVYWYQQSLDQGLQFLIQYYNGEERAKGNILERFSAQQFPDLHSELNLSSLELGDSALYFCASSPREGTSYEQYFGPGTRLTVT.

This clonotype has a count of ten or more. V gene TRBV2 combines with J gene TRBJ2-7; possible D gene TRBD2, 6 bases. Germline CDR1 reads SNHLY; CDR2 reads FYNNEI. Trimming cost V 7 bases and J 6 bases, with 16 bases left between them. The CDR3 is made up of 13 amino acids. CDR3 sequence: CASTFASDSEQYF. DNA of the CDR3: TGTGCCAGCACATTCGCTAGCGATTCCGAGCAGTACTTC.

DNA for the CDR3: TGCGCCAGCAGCCAAGAACGGAGCGGGAGGGCCTATGGCGAGCAGTACTTC. Amino acid sequence: CASSQERSGRAYGEQYF. This chain uses TRBV4-1 with TRBJ2-7; 10 bases are shared with TRBD2. V lost 0 bases to trimming and J lost 6 bases; unmatched junction nucleotides: 11. Germline loops: CDR1 MGHRA, CDR2 YSYEKL. The CDR3 has 17 amino acids.